The T cell receptor (beta chain) described here comes from a study of regulatory T cells in long-lasting Graves disease. Researchers made TCR beta libraries by using iRepertoire HTBI primers and running Arm-PCR on CDR3 regions. TCRdb re-called the multiplex PCR reads with MiXCR, one entry per CDR3 protein. Among 400,000 to 500,000 distinct CDR3 sequences listed, approximately 15% were seen once. The sample's time point: newly diagnosed GD, antithyroid drugs for less than 3 months. TCR sequences were obtained from RNA taken from PBMCs. The sample was also linked to a second study, of T cells in Graves' hyperthyroidism and ophthalmopathy. That study adds: Disease duration under 2 months; hyperthyroidism patients were aged 18 to 65. The HTBI set primed first-round TCR CDR3 RT-PCR.

This TCR was recovered from a young woman with Graves disease. The sequences come from peripheral blood mononuclear cells (PBMCs), collected at new diagnosis, from a patient treated with antithyroid drugs.

CDR3 nucleotides: TGCACCGGGACAGTGAACACCGGGGAGCTGTTTTTT. Translated: CTGTVNTGELFF. The chain is built from TRBV29-1 and TRBJ2-2, with TRBD1 identical over 7 bases. CDR3 size: 12 residues. Looked up from germline, CDR1 is SQVTM and CDR2 is ANQGSEA.